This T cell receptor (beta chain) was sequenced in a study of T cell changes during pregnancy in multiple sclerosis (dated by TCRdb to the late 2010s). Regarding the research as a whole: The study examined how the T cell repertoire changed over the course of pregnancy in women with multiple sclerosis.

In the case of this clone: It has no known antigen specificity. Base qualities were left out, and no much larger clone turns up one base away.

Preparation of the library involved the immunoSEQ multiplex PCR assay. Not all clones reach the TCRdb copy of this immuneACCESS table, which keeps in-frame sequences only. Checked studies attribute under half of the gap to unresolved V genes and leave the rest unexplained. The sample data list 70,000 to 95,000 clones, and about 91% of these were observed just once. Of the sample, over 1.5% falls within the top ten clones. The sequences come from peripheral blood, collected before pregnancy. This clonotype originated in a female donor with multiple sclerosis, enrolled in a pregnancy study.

The bases are TGTGCCATCAGTGCACAGGGTTTTCAGCCCCAGCATTTT. Translated, this is CAISAQGFQPQHF. Recombination connected TRBV10-3 to TRBJ1-5; perhaps TRBD1 is the D gene, with 6 bases matching. The CDR3 contains 13 residues, cysteine and phenylalanine counted. The retained sequence is limited to the CDR3, 39 bases, with the frame set at the first base. Relative to germline, V is 4 bases shorter and J is 6 bases shorter, with 10 bases between their ends. CDR1 and CDR2 are read off the germline V gene as ENHRY and SYGVKD.